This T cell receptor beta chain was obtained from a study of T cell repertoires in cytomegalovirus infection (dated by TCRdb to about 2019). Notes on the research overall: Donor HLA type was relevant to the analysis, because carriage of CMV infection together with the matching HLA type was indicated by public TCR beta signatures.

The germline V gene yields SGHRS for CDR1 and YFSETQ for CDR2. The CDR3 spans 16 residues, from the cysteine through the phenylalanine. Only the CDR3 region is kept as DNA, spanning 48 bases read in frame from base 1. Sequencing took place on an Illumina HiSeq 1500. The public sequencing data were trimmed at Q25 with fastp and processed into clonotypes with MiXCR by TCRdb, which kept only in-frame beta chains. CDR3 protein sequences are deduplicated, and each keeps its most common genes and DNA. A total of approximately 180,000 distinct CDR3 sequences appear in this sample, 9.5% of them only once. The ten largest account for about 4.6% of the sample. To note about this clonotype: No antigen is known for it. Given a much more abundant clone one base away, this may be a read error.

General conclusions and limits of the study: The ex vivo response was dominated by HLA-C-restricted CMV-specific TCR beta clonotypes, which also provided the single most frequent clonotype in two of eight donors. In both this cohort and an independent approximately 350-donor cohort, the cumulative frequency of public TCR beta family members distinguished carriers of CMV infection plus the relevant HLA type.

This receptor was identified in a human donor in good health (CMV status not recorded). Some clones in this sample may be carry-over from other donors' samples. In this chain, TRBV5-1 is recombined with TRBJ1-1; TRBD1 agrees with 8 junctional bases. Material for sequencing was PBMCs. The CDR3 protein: CTSSLGPGGENTEAFF. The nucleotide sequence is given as TGCACCAGCAGCTTGGGGCCAGGGGGCGAGAACACTGAAGCTTTCTTT.